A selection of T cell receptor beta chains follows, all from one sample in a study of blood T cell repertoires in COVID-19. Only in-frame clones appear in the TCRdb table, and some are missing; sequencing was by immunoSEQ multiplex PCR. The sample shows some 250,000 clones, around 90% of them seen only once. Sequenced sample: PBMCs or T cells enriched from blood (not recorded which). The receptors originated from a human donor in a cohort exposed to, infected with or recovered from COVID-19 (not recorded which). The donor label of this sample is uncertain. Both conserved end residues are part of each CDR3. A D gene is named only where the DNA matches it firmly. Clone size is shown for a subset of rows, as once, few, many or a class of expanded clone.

CDR3aa: CASSSLSDPGGREAFF; CDR3nt: TGTGCCAGCAGTTCATTAAGCGACCCAGGGGGTAGGGAAGCTTTCTTT; len: 16; d_gene: TRBD1; abundance: .; v_gene: TRBV27; j_gene: TRBJ1-1
CDR3aa: CASGPGGLGIETQYF; CDR3nt: TGTGCCAGCGGCCCGGGGGGGCTCGGAATCGAGACCCAGTACTTC; len: 15; d_gene: TRBD2; abundance: .; v_gene: TRBV27; j_gene: TRBJ2-5
CDR3aa: CASSFGTGSTEAFF; CDR3nt: TGTGCCAGTAGTTTCGGGACAGGGTCCACTGAAGCTTTCTTT; len: 14; d_gene: TRBD1; abundance: .; v_gene: TRBV19; j_gene: TRBJ1-1
CDR3aa: CAWSLGDNEQFF; CDR3nt: TGTGCCTGGAGTTTAGGGGACAATGAGCAGTTCTTC; len: 12; d_gene: .; abundance: .; v_gene: TRBV30; j_gene: TRBJ2-1
CDR3aa: CAWSEGSGGLDTQYF; CDR3nt: TGTGCCTGGAGTGAAGGGTCAGGGGGCTTAGATACGCAGTATTTT; len: 15; d_gene: TRBD1; abundance: .; v_gene: TRBV30; j_gene: TRBJ2-3
CDR3aa: CSVAVADRGSGNTIYF; CDR3nt: TGCAGCGTTGCTGTAGCGGACAGGGGTTCGGGAAACACCATATATTTT; len: 16; d_gene: TRBD1; abundance: .; v_gene: TRBV29-1; j_gene: TRBJ1-3
CDR3aa: CASRPDSLGGNEQFF; CDR3nt: TGTGCCAGTAGACCGGACTCGCTGGGGGGGAATGAGCAGTTCTTC; len: 15; d_gene: TRBD2; abundance: .; v_gene: TRBV19; j_gene: TRBJ2-1
CDR3aa: CASSVGDRNTGELFF; CDR3nt: TGTGCCAGCAGCGTAGGGGACAGGAACACCGGGGAGCTGTTTTTT; len: 15; d_gene: TRBD1; abundance: .; v_gene: TRBV9; j_gene: TRBJ2-2
CDR3aa: CASSSGSTEAFF; CDR3nt: TGTGCCAGCAGTTCAGGGTCGACTGAAGCTTTCTTT; len: 12; d_gene: .; abundance: .; v_gene: TRBV5-6; j_gene: TRBJ1-1
CDR3aa: CASMRGGTGELFF; CDR3nt: TGTGCCAGCATGAGGGGGGGCACCGGGGAGCTGTTTTTT; len: 13; d_gene: .; abundance: once; v_gene: TRBV2; j_gene: TRBJ2-2